The clone carrying this T cell receptor beta chain has only a few counts. This entry is derived from a study of T cells in Graves' hyperthyroidism and ophthalmopathy. The CDR3 is 17 residues long. The germline gives CDR1 GTSNPN, CDR2 SVGIG (reference sequence). The ends lost 8 bases at V and 4 bases at J; junction bases unmatched: 18. Regions amplified from RNA transcripts were the TCR beta CDR3 regions. The primer set for the first-round RT-PCR of the TCR CDR3 was HTBI. TCRdb independently ran MiXCR on the multiplex PCR reads; one entry per CDR3 protein. The sample holds approximately 740,000 distinct CDR3 sequences, approximately 14% seen once. PBMCs were obtained from 10 ml fresh peripheral blood.

The chain has TRBV30 and TRBJ2-1, with 9 bases that match TRBD2. Input material: blood. This sequence originates from a woman between 18 and 29 years old with Graves' hyperthyroidism. The CDR3 loop is CAEQSPRREGGYNEQFF. The CDR3 DNA reads as TGTGCCGAACAATCCCCGCGGCGGGAGGGGGGATACAATGAGCAGTTCTTC.